These T cell receptor beta chains were read from a single sample in a study of technical replicates of blood from a few donors. TCRdb's table, derived via immunoSEQ multiplex PCR, lists solely in-frame clones and lacks some. The table shows tens of thousands of clones, with about 94% occurring only once. The sequencing input was T cells isolated from PBMCs. The receptors come from a human donor in good health. The CDR3 runs from the conserved cysteine through the conserved F or W. Fields, in order: clone size, V gene, D gene, J gene, CDR3 DNA, CDR3 protein. A D gene is named only where the DNA matches it firmly. Some rows mark clone size as missing; the rest say once, few, many or name a class of expanded clone.

abundance: -; v_gene: TRBV7-9; d_gene: TRBD1; j_gene: TRBJ2-7; CDR3nt: TGTGCCAGCAGCTTAGGGGAGGACAGGGTCCCCTACGAGCAGTACTTC; CDR3aa: CASSLGEDRVPYEQYF
abundance: -; v_gene: TRBV5-1; d_gene: TRBD2; j_gene: TRBJ2-3; CDR3nt: TGCGCCAGCAGCTTGCGGACTAGCGGGGCCACAGATACGCAGTATTTT; CDR3aa: CASSLRTSGATDTQYF
abundance: -; v_gene: TRBV6-1; d_gene: -; j_gene: TRBJ2-7; CDR3nt: TGTGCCAGCAGTGAAAGTTGGGGAGACCACGAGCAGTACTTC; CDR3aa: CASSESWGDHEQYF
abundance: -; v_gene: TRBV6-1; d_gene: -; j_gene: TRBJ1-5; CDR3nt: TGTGCCAGCAGCCTCAATCAGCCCCAGCATTTT; CDR3aa: CASSLNQPQHF
abundance: -; v_gene: TRBV11-2; d_gene: TRBD1; j_gene: TRBJ1-3; CDR3nt: TGTGCCAGCGGGATAGGGGGCCCGGGTAACACCATATATTTT; CDR3aa: CASGIGGPGNTIYF
abundance: -; v_gene: TRBV25-1; d_gene: -; j_gene: TRBJ1-2; CDR3nt: TGTGCCAGCAGTGATGAATCCCGAGCTAACTATGGCTACACCTTC; CDR3aa: CASSDESRANYGYTF
abundance: -; v_gene: TRBV6-6; d_gene: -; j_gene: TRBJ1-1; CDR3nt: TGTGCCAGCAGCGACGGAGGGCCCAACACTGAAGCTTTCTTT; CDR3aa: CASSDGGPNTEAFF
abundance: few; v_gene: TRBV30; d_gene: -; j_gene: TRBJ1-1; CDR3nt: TGTGCCTGGAGTGTACGTCTTGGAGAGAACACTGAAGCTTTCTTT; CDR3aa: CAWSVRLGENTEAFF
abundance: -; v_gene: TRBV6-1; d_gene: TRBD2; j_gene: TRBJ2-3; CDR3nt: TGTGCCAGCAGTGGGACGCGGGGGGGACTCACAGATACGCAGTATTTT; CDR3aa: CASSGTRGGLTDTQYF
abundance: -; v_gene: TRBV5-1; d_gene: -; j_gene: TRBJ2-3; CDR3nt: TGCGCCAGCAGCCCTTCTACGAGCACAGATACGCAGTATTTT; CDR3aa: CASSPSTSTDTQYF
abundance: -; v_gene: TRBV19; d_gene: TRBD2; j_gene: TRBJ2-1; CDR3nt: TGTGCCAGTAGTACCCTAGCGGGGGTGGGACCCTCCTACAATGAGCAGTTCTTC; CDR3aa: CASSTLAGVGPSYNEQFF
abundance: -; v_gene: TRBV12-5; d_gene: TRBD1; j_gene: TRBJ2-2; CDR3nt: TGTGCTAGTGGTTTGGGGCCCAATACCGGGACAGGGGTCGAGTGGAGCACCGGGGAGCTGTTTTTT; CDR3aa: CASGLGPNTGTGVEWSTGELFF
abundance: -; v_gene: TRBV30; d_gene: TRBD2; j_gene: TRBJ2-1; CDR3nt: TGTGCCTGGAGTCCTAGCGGTTCTGAGCAGTTCTTC; CDR3aa: CAWSPSGSEQFF
abundance: -; v_gene: TRBV6-5; d_gene: TRBD2; j_gene: TRBJ2-7; CDR3nt: TGTGCCAGCAGTCGGGGCGGGAGCTACGAGCAGTACTTC; CDR3aa: CASSRGGSYEQYF
abundance: -; v_gene: TRBV11-2; d_gene: -; j_gene: TRBJ1-2; CDR3nt: TGTGCCAGCAGCTTAGGGGGGGGACCCTACTCTGGCTACACCTTC; CDR3aa: CASSLGGGPYSGYTF
abundance: -; v_gene: TRBV28; d_gene: -; j_gene: TRBJ1-5; CDR3nt: TGTGCCACCCTAGACGGGGGTCAGCCCCAGCATTTT; CDR3aa: CATLDGGQPQHF
abundance: -; v_gene: TRBV10-1; d_gene: -; j_gene: TRBJ2-3; CDR3nt: TGCGCCAGCAGTGGTTTAGTTAGCACAGATACGCAGTATTTT; CDR3aa: CASSGLVSTDTQYF
abundance: -; v_gene: TRBV7-9; d_gene: -; j_gene: TRBJ2-1; CDR3nt: TGTGCCAGCAGCTTGGGAGCGCAGTTCTTC; CDR3aa: CASSLGAQFF
abundance: -; v_gene: TRBV29-1; d_gene: -; j_gene: TRBJ1-3; CDR3nt: TGCAGCGTTAGGACAGGAAACACCATATATTTT; CDR3aa: CSVRTGNTIYF
abundance: -; v_gene: TRBV4-1; d_gene: -; j_gene: TRBJ2-3; CDR3nt: TGCGCCAGCAGCCCGCTATCTAGCGCAGATACGCAGTATTTT; CDR3aa: CASSPLSSADTQYF
abundance: -; v_gene: TRBV30; d_gene: TRBD1; j_gene: TRBJ1-1; CDR3nt: TGTGCCTGGAGTTTAACGGACAGGGGGAACACTGAAGCTTTCTTT; CDR3aa: CAWSLTDRGNTEAFF
abundance: -; v_gene: TRBV5-4; d_gene: TRBD1; j_gene: TRBJ1-2; CDR3nt: TGTGCCAGCAGCTCACAGGGGGCGGGCTATGGCTACACCTTC; CDR3aa: CASSSQGAGYGYTF
abundance: -; v_gene: TRBV5-1; d_gene: -; j_gene: TRBJ1-2; CDR3nt: TGCGCCAGCAGCTTGGATCAGGGAGGTAGCTATGGCTACACCTTC; CDR3aa: CASSLDQGGSYGYTF
abundance: once; v_gene: TRBV10-1; d_gene: TRBD1; j_gene: TRBJ1-4; CDR3nt: TGCGCCAGCAGTGATTTCCGGTTAGGGGGGACAGAAAATGAAAAACTGTTTTTT; CDR3aa: CASSDFRLGGTENEKLFF
abundance: few; v_gene: TRBV25-1; d_gene: -; j_gene: TRBJ2-7; CDR3nt: TGTGCCAGCAGTGCGACAGGGGAGGGGTTCTACGGGCAGTACTTC; CDR3aa: CASSATGEGFYGQYF
abundance: -; v_gene: TRBV27; d_gene: -; j_gene: TRBJ2-7; CDR3nt: TGTGCCAGCAGTTTCACCGGGAGCTACGAGCAGTACTTC; CDR3aa: CASSFTGSYEQYF
abundance: -; v_gene: TRBV7-9; d_gene: TRBD1; j_gene: TRBJ1-4; CDR3nt: TGTGCCAGCAGCGACCGCGACAGGGGCGACGGTGAAAAACTGTTTTTT; CDR3aa: CASSDRDRGDGEKLFF
abundance: -; v_gene: TRBV5-1; d_gene: -; j_gene: TRBJ2-3; CDR3nt: TGCGCCAGCAGCTTCACAGACAACACAGATACGCAGTATTTT; CDR3aa: CASSFTDNTDTQYF
abundance: -; v_gene: TRBV10-3; d_gene: TRBD1; j_gene: TRBJ2-5; CDR3nt: TGTGCCATCAGTGAGCTAGGGACAGTCCAAGAGACCCAGTACTTC; CDR3aa: CAISELGTVQETQYF
abundance: -; v_gene: TRBV4-1; d_gene: -; j_gene: TRBJ2-1; CDR3nt: TGCGCCAGCAGCCTTCAGGGAAGCGGGTTGTCCTACAATGAGCAGTTCTTC; CDR3aa: CASSLQGSGLSYNEQFF
abundance: -; v_gene: TRBV7-3; d_gene: -; j_gene: TRBJ2-3; CDR3nt: TGTGCCAGCAGCAAGACTAGGGGCACAGATACGCAGTATTTT; CDR3aa: CASSKTRGTDTQYF
abundance: -; v_gene: TRBV4-1; d_gene: TRBD2; j_gene: TRBJ2-7; CDR3nt: TGCGCCAGCAGCCGAGCGGGGGGGTTGTCCTACGAGCAGTACTTC; CDR3aa: CASSRAGGLSYEQYF
abundance: -; v_gene: TRBV5-1; d_gene: -; j_gene: TRBJ2-1; CDR3nt: TGCGCCAGCAGCTTGTCTAGCGATAGGCCCTACAATGAGCAGTTCTTC; CDR3aa: CASSLSSDRPYNEQFF
abundance: -; v_gene: TRBV4-1; d_gene: -; j_gene: TRBJ2-7; CDR3nt: TGCGCCAGCAGCCTAGGGGACCCGGACTATACCTACGAGCAGTACTTC; CDR3aa: CASSLGDPDYTYEQYF
abundance: -; v_gene: TRBV11-3; d_gene: -; j_gene: TRBJ2-5; CDR3nt: TGTGCCAGCAGCTTGAGTAGCGCCCGGACCCAGTACTTC; CDR3aa: CASSLSSARTQYF
abundance: few; v_gene: TRBV19; d_gene: TRBD1; j_gene: TRBJ2-5; CDR3nt: TGTGCCAGTACCCCAGGGGGCTGGGAGACCCAGTACTTC; CDR3aa: CASTPGGWETQYF
abundance: -; v_gene: TRBV6-1; d_gene: -; j_gene: TRBJ1-5; CDR3nt: TGTGCCAGCAGGGGGCCGGATAGCAATCAGCCCCAGCATTTT; CDR3aa: CASRGPDSNQPQHF
abundance: -; v_gene: TRBV5-4; d_gene: -; j_gene: TRBJ2-2; CDR3nt: TGTGCCAGCAGCCCTGGGAGTGCGGGCGTAAACACCGGGGAGCTGTTTTTT; CDR3aa: CASSPGSAGVNTGELFF
abundance: -; v_gene: TRBV19; d_gene: TRBD1; j_gene: TRBJ1-1; CDR3nt: TGTGCCAGTAGTAACGTAGCCGGGACAGGGAACACTGAAGCTTTCTTT; CDR3aa: CASSNVAGTGNTEAFF
abundance: -; v_gene: TRBV5-1; d_gene: TRBD2; j_gene: TRBJ2-3; CDR3nt: TGCGCCAGCAGTGAAAGCGGGGGGGGCACAGATACGCAGTATTTT; CDR3aa: CASSESGGGTDTQYF
abundance: -; v_gene: TRBV7-9; d_gene: -; j_gene: TRBJ2-7; CDR3nt: TGTGCCAGCAGCCTAAGTGGCCGTATGGAGGACGAGCAGTACTTC; CDR3aa: CASSLSGRMEDEQYF
abundance: -; v_gene: TRBV10-3; d_gene: -; j_gene: TRBJ2-7; CDR3nt: TGTGCCATCAGTTCCCCGGGGTTGGCCTACGAGCAGTACTTC; CDR3aa: CAISSPGLAYEQYF
abundance: -; v_gene: TRBV16; d_gene: -; j_gene: TRBJ1-1; CDR3nt: TGTGCCAGCAGCCGGAACACAGGGAGAAACACTGAAGCTTTCTTT; CDR3aa: CASSRNTGRNTEAFF
abundance: -; v_gene: TRBV27; d_gene: TRBD1; j_gene: TRBJ2-3; CDR3nt: TGTGCCAGAATACAGGGGGCTCCATCGGATACGCAGTATTTT; CDR3aa: CARIQGAPSDTQYF
abundance: -; v_gene: TRBV7-9; d_gene: -; j_gene: TRBJ2-2; CDR3nt: TGTGCCAGCACTCCCAGGGAGGTTGACACCGGGGAGCTGTTTTTT; CDR3aa: CASTPREVDTGELFF
abundance: -; v_gene: TRBV5-1; d_gene: -; j_gene: TRBJ2-7; CDR3nt: TGCGCCAGCAGCCAAACATCAGGGAACGAGCAGTACTTC; CDR3aa: CASSQTSGNEQYF
abundance: -; v_gene: TRBV11-3; d_gene: -; j_gene: TRBJ1-1; CDR3nt: TGTGCCAGCAGCTTAGATCTTAGACAGGCTATGAACACTGAAGCTTTCTTT; CDR3aa: CASSLDLRQAMNTEAFF
abundance: -; v_gene: TRBV2; d_gene: TRBD1; j_gene: TRBJ2-7; CDR3nt: TGTGCCAGCAGTATCGGACAGGGGGGATACGAGCAGTACTTC; CDR3aa: CASSIGQGGYEQYF
abundance: -; v_gene: TRBV19; d_gene: -; j_gene: TRBJ1-2; CDR3nt: TGTGCCAGTAGTCCCCAGGCGGGGTCGGTTTATGGCTATGGCTACACCTTC; CDR3aa: CASSPQAGSVYGYGYTF
abundance: once; v_gene: TRBV4-1; d_gene: -; j_gene: TRBJ2-6; CDR3nt: TGCGCCAGCAGCCAAAGGGGCGGTGGGGCCAACGTCCTGACTTTC; CDR3aa: CASSQRGGGANVLTF
abundance: -; v_gene: TRBV6-6; d_gene: -; j_gene: TRBJ1-4; CDR3nt: TGTGCCAGCAGTGCGGGAGGGGGTTTTAATGAAAAACTGTTTTTT; CDR3aa: CASSAGGGFNEKLFF
abundance: -; v_gene: TRBV6-1; d_gene: -; j_gene: TRBJ1-3; CDR3nt: TGTGCCATCGGAGGTGGAAACACCATATATTTT; CDR3aa: CAIGGGNTIYF
abundance: few; v_gene: TRBV11-2; d_gene: TRBD1; j_gene: TRBJ1-2; CDR3nt: TGTGCCAGCAGCCCCCGGACAGGGCTAGGCTACACCTTC; CDR3aa: CASSPRTGLGYTF
abundance: -; v_gene: TRBV28; d_gene: TRBD1; j_gene: TRBJ2-1; CDR3nt: TGTGCCAGCAGTACTCCGGACAGGGGAAGCTACAATGAGCAGTTCTTC; CDR3aa: CASSTPDRGSYNEQFF
abundance: few; v_gene: TRBV6-5; d_gene: TRBD1; j_gene: TRBJ1-5; CDR3nt: TGTGCCAGCAGCCCCGGGACAGGGCATCAGCCCCAGCATTTT; CDR3aa: CASSPGTGHQPQHF
abundance: -; v_gene: TRBV30; d_gene: TRBD2; j_gene: TRBJ2-7; CDR3nt: TGTGCGGTAGCGGGGGGGCTGATCGACGAGCAGTACTTC; CDR3aa: CAVAGGLIDEQYF
abundance: -; v_gene: TRBV27; d_gene: -; j_gene: TRBJ2-7; CDR3nt: TGTGCCAGCAGTCTCCTGACAGGCTCCTACGAGCAGTACTTC; CDR3aa: CASSLLTGSYEQYF
abundance: -; v_gene: TRBV5-1; d_gene: TRBD2; j_gene: TRBJ2-7; CDR3nt: TGCGCCAGCAGCTTGGGGGCTAGCGGGAACGAGCAGTACTTC; CDR3aa: CASSLGASGNEQYF
abundance: -; v_gene: TRBV25-1; d_gene: -; j_gene: TRBJ2-3; CDR3nt: TGTGCCAGCAGTGTATCCCCGTTAAACTTCTACACAGATACGCAGTATTTT; CDR3aa: CASSVSPLNFYTDTQYF